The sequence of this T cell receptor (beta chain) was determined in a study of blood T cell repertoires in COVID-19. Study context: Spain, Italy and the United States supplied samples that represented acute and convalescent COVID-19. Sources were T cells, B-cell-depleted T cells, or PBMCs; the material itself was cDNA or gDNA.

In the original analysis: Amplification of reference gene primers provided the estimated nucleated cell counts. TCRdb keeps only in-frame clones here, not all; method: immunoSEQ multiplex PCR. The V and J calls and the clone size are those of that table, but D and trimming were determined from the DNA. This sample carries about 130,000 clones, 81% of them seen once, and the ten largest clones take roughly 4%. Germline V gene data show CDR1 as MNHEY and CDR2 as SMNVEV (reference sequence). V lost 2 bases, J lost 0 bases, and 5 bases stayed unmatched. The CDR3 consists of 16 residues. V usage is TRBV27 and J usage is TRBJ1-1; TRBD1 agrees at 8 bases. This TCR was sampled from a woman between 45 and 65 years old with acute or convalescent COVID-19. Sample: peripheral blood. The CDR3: CASSLRQGNLNTEAFF. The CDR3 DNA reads TGTGCCAGCAGTTTACGACAGGGGAACTTGAACACTGAAGCTTTCTTT.